The 17 T cell receptor beta chains presented below share a single source sample, sequenced in a study of regulatory T cells in long-lasting Graves disease. Time point here: persistent/refractory GD, antithyroid drugs over 5 years with positive TRAb. Following extraction of RNA from PBMCs, that RNA was used to make the TCR library. The TCR beta library used iRepertoire HTBI primers with Arm-PCR amplification of CDR3. TCRdb fed the multiplex PCR reads into MiXCR, producing one record per CDR3 protein. Of roughly 450,000 distinct CDR3 sequences in the sample, 20% to 30% are singletons; the top ten hold roughly a quarter. The specimen comprised peripheral blood mononuclear cells (PBMCs), sampled when the disease was refractory, from a patient treated with antithyroid drugs. These TCRs come from a female donor with Graves disease.

This sequence joins TRBV7-2 and TRBJ1-2; D call uncertain. CDR1 is SGHTA, CDR2 FQGNSA, per germline. The CDR3 consists of 13 residues. With 6 bases removed from V and 6 bases from J, the gap between germline ends came to 14 bases. The CDR3 sequence: CASSFNRENGYTF. The CDR3 DNA sequence: TGTGCCAGCAGTTTTAACAGAGAGAATGGCTACACCTTC.

V gene TRBV19 combines with J gene TRBJ1-2; 7 nucleotides line up with TRBD1. V dropped 3 bases and J dropped 4; count of bases not matched to a gene: 5. Germline V lookup: CDR1 LNHDA, CDR2 SQIVND (reference sequence). CDR3 length: 14 residues. The CDR3 DNA reads as TGTGCCAGTAGTATGCGGGAGGGGGCCTATGGCTACACCTTC. Encoded protein: CASSMREGAYGYTF. Filled out from reference TRBV19 and TRBJ1-2, the complete variable domain reads DGGITQSPKYLFRKEGQNVTLSCEQNLNHDAMYWYRQDPGQGLRLIYYSQIVNDFQKGDIAEGYSVSREKKESFPLTVTSAQKNPTAFYLCASSMREGAYGYTFGSGTRLTVV.

This clonotype occurred a few times. The chain combines TRBV5-1 with TRBJ1-5; no definite D call. With 3 bases removed from V and 3 bases from J, the gap between germline ends came to 13 bases. The length of the CDR3 is 15 residues. Germline CDR1 reads SGHRS; CDR2 reads YFSETQ. The CDR3 is CASSSEGGPNQPQHF. The CDR3 DNA is TGCGCCAGCAGCTCCGAGGGTGGCCCCAATCAGCCCCAGCATTTT.

V usage is TRBV20-1 and J usage is TRBJ1-6; 9 bases are shared with TRBD1. Germline V CDR1 and CDR2: DFQATT, SNEGSKA (reference sequence). This CDR3 is built from 17 residues. J lost 6 bases, V lost 0 bases, and 9 bases had no gene match. CDR3 nucleotides: TGCAGTGCTAGAGATTTGGGGGACAGGGTCATTAATTCACCCCTCCACTTT. As protein: CSARDLGDRVINSPLHF.

In its sample, this clonotype was seen a few times. The CDR3 coding sequence is TGCAGTGCCCTTCTTAGCGGGAGTAGGTTTATCTCCTACAATGAGCAGTTCTTC. Protein product: CSALLSGSRFISYNEQFF. The chain uses TRBV20-1 and TRBJ2-1; 9 bases are a match to TRBD2. After removal of 6 bases from V and 0 bases from J, the junction contained 15 bases not matched to a gene. CDR1 and CDR2 from the germline V gene are DFQATT and SNEGSKA (reference sequence). The CDR3 length is 18 residues.

This chain links TRBV19 with TRBJ1-1; no clear D gene. The CDR3 is 13 residues long. Between the trimmed V and J ends, which lost 6 bases and 4 bases, there was a span of 12 bases. Germline CDR1 and CDR2: LNHDA and SQIVND (reference sequence). CDR3 amino acids: CASSRNVGTEAFF. CDR3 DNA: TGTGCCAGTAGCAGAAACGTAGGCACTGAAGCTTTCTTT. The variable domain in full, with the rest retrieved from reference TRBV19 and TRBJ1-1, is DGGITQSPKYLFRKEGQNVTLSCEQNLNHDAMYWYRQDPGQGLRLIYYSQIVNDFQKGDIAEGYSVSREKKESFPLTVTSAQKNPTAFYLCASSRNVGTEAFFGQGTRLTVV.

The chain is built from TRBV6-1 and TRBJ2-7; 14 nucleotides line up with TRBD2. V shed 7 bases, J shed 5 bases, and the junction held 4 bases outside the gene matches. This CDR3 contains 14 residues. CDR1 and CDR2 from the germline V gene are MNHNS and SASEGT. The CDR3 nucleotides read TGTGCCAGCACCGGACTAGCGGGAGGTCACGAGCAGTACTTC. Its translation: CASTGLAGGHEQYF.

This clonotype has only one observation. Here the CDR3 DNA reads TGTGCCAGCAAAAAGTCAGGGAACCAAGAGACCCAGTACTTC. Its protein product is CASKKSGNQETQYF. The chain employs TRBV6-1 and TRBJ2-5; possible D gene TRBD1, 5 bases. Germline loops: CDR1 MNHNS, CDR2 SASEGT. The V end lost 7 bases, the J end lost 0 bases, and 12 bases lay between the germline ends. The CDR3 is made up of 14 amino acids.

This clonotype was counted a few times. The chain links TRBV29-1 to TRBJ1-1, with D tentatively TRBD1 (5 bases). The CDR3 loop spans 10 amino acids. V was pared by 4 bases and J by 8 bases, with 8 bases between. Germline CDR1 is SQVTM and CDR2 is ANQGSEA. CDR3 protein: CSVVEGEAFF. In DNA form, the CDR3 reads TGCAGCGTTGTTGAGGGGGAAGCTTTCTTT.

This clonotype has a count of ten or more. The chain carries TRBV7-8 and TRBJ1-2, with a possible D match to TRBD1 (5 bases). The CDR3 contains 14 residues. Germline V gene lookup returns CDR1 SGHVS and CDR2 FQNEAQ. The V and J ends lost 5 bases and 2 bases respectively, with 12 bases between them. The CDR3 spells CASSPRQTNYGYTF. The CDR3 region has the DNA TGTGCCAGCAGCCCACGACAGACGAACTATGGCTACACCTTC. Full variable domain (missing parts from reference TRBV7-8 and TRBJ1-2): GAGVSQSPRYKVAKRGQDVALRCDPISGHVSLFWYQQALGQGPEFLTYFQNEAQLDKSGLPSDRFFAERPEGSVSTLKIQRTQQEDSAVYLCASSPRQTNYGYTFGSGTRLTVV.

This chain connects TRBV7-8 to TRBJ2-5; 9 bases map to TRBD2. Looked up from germline, CDR1 is SGHVS and CDR2 is FQNEAQ. V shed 2 bases, J shed 7 bases, and the junction held 8 bases outside the gene matches. This CDR3 region has 15 residues. DNA of the CDR3: TGTGCCAGCAGCTTATTGGCGGGAGGGCCATCGACCCAGTACTTC. It yields the protein CASSLLAGGPSTQYF. Looking up the rest from reference TRBV7-8 and TRBJ2-5 gives the full variable domain: GAGVSQSPRYKVAKRGQDVALRCDPISGHVSLFWYQQALGQGPEFLTYFQNEAQLDKSGLPSDRFFAERPEGSVSTLKIQRTQQEDSAVYLCASSLLAGGPSTQYFGPGTRLLVL.

The chain recombines TRBV12-3 or TRBV12-4 with TRBJ1-2; TRBD1 is a possible D gene (5 bases). Trimming took 3 bases from V and 13 from J, leaving 18 bases between them. CDR3 size: 13 residues. CDR3 DNA sequence: TGTGCCAGCAGTTTTAACCCAGACAGCCCCGCCACCTTC. It translates to CASSFNPDSPATF.

This clonotype was counted at least ten times. The rearrangement uses TRBV29-1 and TRBJ2-7, with 7 bases matching TRBD1. The CDR3 has 12 residues. J was trimmed by 2 bases and V by 2 bases; bases with no gene match: 0. Germline V gene data show CDR1 as SQVTM and CDR2 as ANQGSEA. In nucleotides, the CDR3 is TGCAGCGTTGAACAGGGGGCCTACGAGCAGTACTTC. This gives the protein CSVEQGAYEQYF.

V usage is TRBV29-1 and J usage is TRBJ2-7, with D perhaps assigned TRBD1 or TRBD2 (5 bases each). The CDR3 totals 11 residues. V dropped 1 base and J dropped 10 bases, with 11 bases sitting between them. Germline loops: CDR1 SQVTM, CDR2 ANQGSEA. The DNA of the CDR3 is TGCAGCGTTGAAGCGGGGCCAGCCCAGTACTTC. Residues: CSVEAGPAQYF.

The V and J genes are TRBV19 and TRBJ1-5; D unresolved. The germline gives CDR1 LNHDA, CDR2 SQIVND (reference sequence). With 7 bases removed from V and 4 bases from J, the gap between germline ends came to 17 bases. The CDR3 is made up of 15 amino acids. CDR3 sequence: CASITTLVANQPQHF. For the CDR3, the DNA is TGTGCCAGTATCACGACGCTGGTTGCGAATCAGCCCCAGCATTTT. Full variable domain (rest looked up from reference TRBV19 and TRBJ1-5): DGGITQSPKYLFRKEGQNVTLSCEQNLNHDAMYWYRQDPGQGLRLIYYSQIVNDFQKGDIAEGYSVSREKKESFPLTVTSAQKNPTAFYLCASITTLVANQPQHFGDGTRLSIL.

This clonotype was counted between two and nine times. The rearrangement uses TRBV13 and TRBJ1-1; tentative D call: TRBD1 (6 bases). The CDR3 totals 14 residues. The germline V gene encodes CDR1 PRHDT and CDR2 FYEKMQ (reference sequence). The ends were cut back, 6 bases at V and 5 bases at J, with 16 bases in the middle. CDR3 sequence: CASSLEQGSTEAFF. The CDR3 DNA sequence: TGTGCCAGCAGTCTCGAACAGGGCTCGACTGAAGCTTTCTTT.

This clonotype showed up just a few times. The rearrangement joins TRBV12-3 or TRBV12-4 to TRBJ2-7; TRBD2 agrees at 7 bases. This CDR3 comprises 18 residues. Losses at the gene ends were 4 bases for V and 5 bases for J; bases not matched to a gene: 20. CDR3 bases: TGTGCCAGCAGTTACCCGTACGCGGGAGTTGACCGCGGAGACGAGCAGTACTTC. Its protein product is CASSYPYAGVDRGDEQYF.